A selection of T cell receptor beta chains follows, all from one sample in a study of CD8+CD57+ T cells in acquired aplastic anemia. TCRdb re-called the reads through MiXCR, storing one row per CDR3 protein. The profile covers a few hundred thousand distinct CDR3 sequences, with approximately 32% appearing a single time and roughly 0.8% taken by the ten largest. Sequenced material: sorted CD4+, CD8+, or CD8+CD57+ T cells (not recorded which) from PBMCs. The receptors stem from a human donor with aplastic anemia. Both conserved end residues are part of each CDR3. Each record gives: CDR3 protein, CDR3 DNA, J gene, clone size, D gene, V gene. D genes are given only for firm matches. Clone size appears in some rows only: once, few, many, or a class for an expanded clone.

CDR3: CSANWGLAGTTDTQYF
DNA: TGCAGTGCTAATTGGGGACTAGCGGGGACCACAGATACGCAGTATTTT
J: TRBJ2-3
size: few
D: TRBD2
V: TRBV20-1

CDR3: CASTVGQLADTQYF
DNA: TGTGCCAGCACCGTGGGACAGCTAGCAGATACGCAGTATTTT
J: TRBJ2-3
size: NA
D: TRBD1
V: TRBV9

CDR3: CASSSWSGREETQYF
DNA: TGTGCCAGCAGCTCCTGGTCGGGGCGGGAAGAGACCCAGTACTTC
J: TRBJ2-5
size: NA
D: NA
V: TRBV11-3

CDR3: CASSLSRGQAEAFF
DNA: TGTGCCAGCAGTCTGAGTCGGGGGCAGGCTGAAGCTTTCTTT
J: TRBJ1-1
size: NA
D: NA
V: TRBV9

CDR3: CAISVGQGLSNQPQHF
DNA: TGTGCCATCAGTGTGGGACAGGGGCTTAGCAATCAGCCCCAGCATTTT
J: TRBJ1-5
size: many
D: TRBD1
V: TRBV10-3

CDR3: CSASGPLAKNIQYF
DNA: TGCAGTGCTAGTGGTCCTCTAGCCAAAAACATTCAGTACTTC
J: TRBJ2-4
size: NA
D: NA
V: TRBV20-1

CDR3: CASSLTTGFDEQFF
DNA: TGTGCCAGCAGCTTAACGACAGGGTTCGATGAGCAGTTCTTC
J: TRBJ2-1
size: NA
D: TRBD1
V: TRBV9

CDR3: CASSWGTGVGNQPQHF
DNA: TGCGCCAGCAGCTGGGGGACAGGGGTTGGCAATCAGCCCCAGCATTTT
J: TRBJ1-5
size: few
D: TRBD1
V: TRBV5-1

CDR3: CASSLSSVAGDPEYF
DNA: TGTGCCAGCAGTTTATCGTCGGTTGCCGGGGACCCGGAGTACTTC
J: TRBJ2-5
size: few
D: NA
V: TRBV27

CDR3: CAGDALSYEQYF
DNA: TGTGCCGGGGACGCTCTTTCCTACGAGCAGTACTTC
J: TRBJ2-7
size: once
D: NA
V: TRBV2

CDR3: CASSSGTGGYGYTF
DNA: TGTGCCAGTAGTAGCGGGACAGGGGGCTATGGCTACACCTTC
J: TRBJ1-2
size: many
D: TRBD1
V: TRBV19

CDR3: CARSFTPAFYGYTF
DNA: TGTGCCCGCAGTTTCACCCCGGCATTCTATGGCTACACCTTC
J: TRBJ1-2
size: NA
D: NA
V: TRBV27

CDR3: CASSIELQGTRVGYTF
DNA: TGTGCCAGTAGTATCGAACTACAGGGAACCCGGGTTGGCTACACCTTC
J: TRBJ1-2
size: many
D: NA
V: TRBV19

CDR3: CASSDGAVGMYAFF
DNA: TGTGCCAGCAGTGATGGGGCAGTGGGAATGTATGCTTTCTTT
J: TRBJ1-1
size: NA
D: NA
V: TRBV6-1

CDR3: CSARVRATKSSYNEQFF
DNA: TGCAGTGCTAGAGTCCGGGCGACAAAAAGCTCCTACAATGAGCAGTTCTTC
J: TRBJ2-1
size: NA
D: NA
V: TRBV20-1

CDR3: CASSSTGLSGNTIYF
DNA: TGTGCCAGCAGCTCGACAGGGCTATCTGGAAACACCATATATTTT
J: TRBJ1-3
size: few
D: TRBD1
V: TRBV9

CDR3: CSVWTGGRTPLHF
DNA: TGCAGCGTGTGGACAGGGGGCAGAACACCCCTCCACTTT
J: TRBJ1-6
size: few
D: TRBD1
V: TRBV29-1

CDR3: CSARKLAGAETQYF
DNA: TGCAGTGCTAGGAAACTAGCGGGAGCGGAGACCCAGTACTTC
J: TRBJ2-5
size: NA
D: TRBD2
V: TRBV20-1

CDR3: CASHPNRPYSNQPQHF
DNA: TGCGCCAGCCACCCGAACAGACCGTATAGCAATCAGCCCCAGCATTTT
J: TRBJ1-5
size: NA
D: NA
V: TRBV10-1

CDR3: CSGGEGGYEQFF
DNA: TGCAGCGGTGGTGAGGGGGGGTATGAGCAGTTCTTC
J: TRBJ2-1
size: NA
D: NA
V: TRBV20-1

CDR3: CASRPGTGVGGYTF
DNA: TGTGCCAGCCGTCCAGGTACTGGTGTCGGGGGCTACACCTTC
J: TRBJ1-2
size: few
D: NA
V: TRBV12-3/TRBV12-4

CDR3: CASSYDREFPEAFF
DNA: TGTGCCAGCAGTTACGACAGGGAGTTCCCTGAAGCTTTCTTT
J: TRBJ1-1
size: few
D: TRBD1
V: TRBV6-5

CDR3: CSASPALAKETQYF
DNA: TGCAGTGCTAGCCCCGCCCTTGCAAAAGAGACCCAGTACTTC
J: TRBJ2-5
size: few
D: NA
V: TRBV20-1

CDR3: CASSATAAANEKLFF
DNA: TGCGCCAGCAGCGCTACTGCAGCAGCTAATGAAAAACTGTTTTTT
J: TRBJ1-4
size: NA
D: NA
V: TRBV5-1

CDR3: CASSLVPHGNTEAFF
DNA: TGTGCCAGCAGCTTAGTCCCCCACGGGAACACTGAAGCTTTCTTT
J: TRBJ1-1
size: NA
D: NA
V: TRBV7-8

CDR3: CSASRWGSGGDTQYF
DNA: TGCAGTGCCTCCAGGTGGGGGAGCGGAGGGGATACGCAGTATTTT
J: TRBJ2-3
size: few
D: NA
V: TRBV20-1

CDR3: CASRLAGGPAEQFF
DNA: TGTGCCAGCAGACTAGCGGGGGGGCCAGCTGAGCAGTTCTTC
J: TRBJ2-1
size: NA
D: TRBD2
V: TRBV12-3/TRBV12-4

CDR3: CSASLWSGRGEKETQYF
DNA: TGCAGTGCTAGTCTGTGGTCCGGGAGGGGTGAAAAAGAGACCCAGTACTTC
J: TRBJ2-5
size: NA
D: TRBD2
V: TRBV20-1

CDR3: CASSSYRPPSDGYTF
DNA: TGTGCCAGCAGTTCTTACCGGCCGCCGAGCGATGGCTACACCTTC
J: TRBJ1-2
size: NA
D: NA
V: TRBV27

CDR3: CASSPSELPGLPYNEQFF
DNA: TGTGCCAGCAGCCCCTCAGAGTTACCGGGACTACCATACAATGAGCAGTTCTTC
J: TRBJ2-1
size: NA
D: TRBD2
V: TRBV7-6

CDR3: CASSDGRTQPQHF
DNA: TGTGCCAGCAGTGATGGGAGGACTCAGCCCCAGCATTTT
J: TRBJ1-5
size: NA
D: NA
V: TRBV6-1

CDR3: CSAYPPWADTQYF
DNA: TGCAGTGCCTACCCCCCCTGGGCAGATACGCAGTATTTT
J: TRBJ2-3
size: NA
D: NA
V: TRBV20-1

CDR3: CSVDKSWGSNTEAFF
DNA: TGCAGCGTGGATAAAAGCTGGGGGTCGAACACTGAAGCTTTCTTT
J: TRBJ1-1
size: many
D: NA
V: TRBV29-1

CDR3: CASSLQGTDQPQHF
DNA: TGTGCCAGCAGCTTACAGGGTACGGATCAGCCCCAGCATTTT
J: TRBJ1-5
size: once
D: NA
V: TRBV7-2

CDR3: CASSLTRGNTEAFF
DNA: TGTGCCAGCAGCTTAACCCGAGGGAACACTGAAGCTTTCTTT
J: TRBJ1-1
size: NA
D: NA
V: TRBV7-9

CDR3: CASSVEGFNNQPQHF
DNA: TGTGCCAGCAGCGTAGAAGGCTTCAACAATCAGCCCCAGCATTTT
J: TRBJ1-5
size: many
D: NA
V: TRBV9

CDR3: CASSPGAGGPSLYEQYF
DNA: TGTGCCAGCAGCCCAGGTGCGGGAGGGCCCTCCCTATACGAGCAGTACTTC
J: TRBJ2-7
size: many
D: TRBD2
V: TRBV9

CDR3: CASSVPDRGWTGELFF
DNA: TGTGCCAGCAGCGTCCCGGACAGGGGTTGGACCGGGGAGCTGTTTTTT
J: TRBJ2-2
size: NA
D: TRBD1
V: TRBV5-6

CDR3: CASSVDGRVNEKLFF
DNA: TGTGCCAGCAGCGTAGACGGCAGGGTGAATGAAAAACTGTTTTTT
J: TRBJ1-4
size: few
D: NA
V: TRBV9

CDR3: CASSLGTGITEAFF
DNA: TGTGCCAGCAGCTTAGGGACAGGGATCACTGAAGCTTTCTTT
J: TRBJ1-1
size: NA
D: TRBD1
V: TRBV7-9

CDR3: CAWIWAGELFF
DNA: TGTGCCTGGATTTGGGCCGGGGAGCTGTTTTTT
J: TRBJ2-2
size: NA
D: NA
V: TRBV30

CDR3: CSASQGTGGINEQYF
DNA: TGCAGTGCTAGCCAAGGGACAGGGGGAATTAACGAGCAGTACTTC
J: TRBJ2-7
size: many
D: TRBD1
V: TRBV20-1